This TCR beta chain was captured by sequencing in a study of tumor-infiltrating lymphocytes in primary liver carcinoma. cDNA specific to TCR beta was made from 450 to 500 ng of total RNA, with a constant-region primer employed for priming. Libraries covering TCR beta were generated through three nested multiplex PCR rounds (using a slightly modified ARM-PCR). TRBV1-TRBV30 forward primers paired with a C-beta reverse primer were used in the first two PCR rounds, which ran roughly 9 cycles each. TCRdb re-derived calls from the multiplex PCR reads in MiXCR, one entry per CDR3 protein. The table includes around 190,000 distinct CDR3 sequences, 85% detected once. The tissue used was unsorted bulk material of roughly 17-33 mg. RNA and DNA were co-extracted from it with the AllPrep DNA/RNA mini kit. As concerns this clonotype: A junction boundary mismatches the germline segment, possibly from a read error.

Germline-derived CDR1 and CDR2 are GTSNPN and SVGIG (reference sequence). The CDR3 is 14 residues long. This chain connects TRBV30 to TRBJ2-3; 7 bases agree with TRBD2. The sample was tumor tissue from primary liver carcinoma. The receptor's source is a man in his forties with primary liver carcinoma and hepatitis B virus infection. CDR3 sequence reads: CAWSGLAGPDTQFF. DNA of the CDR3: TGTGCCTGGAGTGGACTAGCAGGACCAGATACGCAGTTTTTT. Full variable domain (remainder filled in from reference TRBV30 and TRBJ2-3): SQTIHQWPATLVQPVGSPLSLECTVEGTSNPNLYWYRQAAGRGLQLLFYSVGIGQISSEVPQNLSASRPQDRQFILSSKKLLLSDSGFYLCAWSGLAGPDTQFFGPGTRLTVL.